This is a list of T cell receptor beta chains from one sample in a study of identical twins. TCRdb reanalysed the 5' RACE reads using MiXCR and keeps one entry per CDR3 protein. The data show around 450,000 distinct CDR3 sequences, 12% to 15% seen once. These data were likewise used in another study, on yellow fever vaccine responses in identical twins.

Sequencing was carried out using CD4+ T cells sorted from blood. The receptors derive from a woman between 18 and 29 years old in good health. CDR3s include the opening cysteine and the closing phenylalanine or tryptophan. D genes are given only for firm matches. Clone size, where shown, is once, few, many, or a class for clones that have expanded.

clone_size	j_call	d_call	v_call	cdr3_aa	cdr3_nt
few	TRBJ1-4	TRBD1	TRBV6-1	CASSADRGVFNEKLFF	TGTGCCAGCAGTGCGGACAGGGGGGTGTTTAATGAAAAACTGTTTTTT
many	TRBJ2-1	TRBD2	TRBV5-5	CASSLRLAGTYNEQFF	TGTGCCAGCAGCCTTCGACTAGCGGGGACCTACAATGAGCAGTTCTTC
.	TRBJ2-3	TRBD2	TRBV7-8	CASSLLPLAGTDTQYF	TGTGCCAGCAGCTTACTGCCACTAGCGGGCACAGATACGCAGTATTTT
.	TRBJ1-6	.	TRBV20-1	CSARTPLTGINSPLHF	TGCAGTGCTAGAACCCCTCTCACAGGGATCAATTCACCCCTCCACTTT
.	TRBJ2-7	.	TRBV3-1	CASSQEIDYEQYF	TGTGCCAGCAGCCAAGAAATCGACTACGAGCAGTACTTC
.	TRBJ2-5	.	TRBV6-1	CASTPMGRGQETQYF	TGTGCCAGCACCCCTATGGGCAGGGGCCAAGAGACCCAGTACTTC
.	TRBJ2-1	TRBD2	TRBV24-1	CATSDRRAGGGVSGSNEQFF	TGTGCCACCAGTGATAGAAGGGCAGGCGGGGGGGTTTCAGGTTCAAATGAGCAGTTCTTC
many	TRBJ2-7	.	TRBV29-1	CAYQEAAYEQYF	TGCGCCTATCAAGAGGCCGCCTACGAGCAGTACTTC
.	TRBJ2-7	.	TRBV7-3	CASSPEGFGYEQYF	TGTGCCAGCAGCCCAGAGGGGTTTGGCTACGAGCAGTACTTC
many	TRBJ1-4	.	TRBV20-1	CSAREITGKKLFF	TGCAGTGCTAGGGAGATCACGGGAAAAAAACTGTTTTTT
.	TRBJ1-1	TRBD1	TRBV27	CASSLSIIKSGTGFVTEAFF	TGTGCCAGCAGTTTATCTATTATCAAGTCCGGGACAGGGTTTGTAACTGAAGCTTTCTTT
.	TRBJ1-2	TRBD1	TRBV20-1	CSARGTGPFYGYTF	TGCAGTGCTAGAGGGACAGGGCCCTTTTATGGCTACACCTTC
few	TRBJ2-5	.	TRBV28	CASTAGQETQYF	TGTGCCAGCACGGCAGGGCAAGAGACCCAGTACTTC
few	TRBJ2-1	TRBD2	TRBV4-2	CASSQAFGLANYNEQFF	TGTGCCAGCAGCCAAGCGTTCGGACTAGCGAATTACAATGAGCAGTTCTTC
.	TRBJ2-1	.	TRBV10-3	CAIGGGPSYNEQFF	TGTGCCATCGGGGGGGGCCCGTCCTACAATGAGCAGTTCTTC
few	TRBJ1-1	.	TRBV7-8	CASSPRWVVGKNTEAFF	TGTGCCAGCAGCCCCAGGTGGGTCGTCGGGAAGAACACTGAAGCTTTCTTT
.	TRBJ2-5	TRBD1	TRBV7-9	CASSWGQGIGTQYF	TGTGCCAGCAGCTGGGGACAGGGGATCGGGACCCAGTACTTC
.	TRBJ2-7	TRBD2	TRBV7-2	CASSIGLAYEQYF	TGTGCCAGCAGCATAGGACTAGCCTACGAGCAGTACTTC
many	TRBJ1-6	.	TRBV25-1	CASSEGGTPLHF	TGTGCCAGCAGTGAAGGTGGAACACCCCTCCACTTT
few	TRBJ2-5	TRBD1	TRBV7-9	CASSWGTGLKETQYF	TGTGCCAGCAGCTGGGGGACAGGGTTAAAAGAGACCCAGTACTTC
few	TRBJ2-3	.	TRBV7-3	CASSKLGDTDTQYF	TGTGCCAGCAGTAAACTCGGCGACACAGATACGCAGTATTTT
few	TRBJ2-7	.	TRBV12-3/TRBV12-4	CASSLGSGRAYEQYF	TGTGCCAGCAGTTTGGGCTCGGGACGGGCCTACGAGCAGTACTTC
few	TRBJ2-3	.	TRBV9	CASSGDRPRGADTQYF	TGTGCCAGCAGCGGTGACAGGCCTCGAGGGGCAGATACGCAGTATTTT
many	TRBJ1-4	.	TRBV7-9	CASSPGVATNEKLFF	TGTGCCAGCAGCCCAGGAGTTGCAACTAATGAAAAACTGTTTTTT
.	TRBJ1-1	.	TRBV6-2/TRBV6-3	CASRRVVGANTEAFF	TGTGCCAGCAGGAGGGTGGTGGGGGCGAACACTGAAGCTTTCTTT
few	TRBJ2-1	TRBD2	TRBV29-1	CSVSTSGNEQFF	TGCAGCGTCTCGACTAGCGGGAATGAGCAGTTCTTC
many	TRBJ2-5	.	TRBV3-1	CASSQDGSLGQGQRETQYF	TGTGCCAGCAGCCAAGATGGGAGCCTAGGGCAGGGGCAGAGGGAGACCCAGTACTTC
.	TRBJ2-1	TRBD2	TRBV7-9	CASSLSGSPDNEQFF	TGTGCCAGCAGCCTGAGCGGGAGCCCCGACAATGAGCAGTTCTTC
few	TRBJ2-2	.	TRBV2	CASKPGATNTGELFF	TGTGCCAGCAAGCCGGGGGCCACGAACACCGGGGAGCTGTTTTTT
.	TRBJ2-3	.	TRBV3-1	CASSQARADTQYF	TGTGCCAGCAGCCAAGCTAGGGCCGATACGCAGTATTTT
few	TRBJ1-5	.	TRBV18	CASSPKDTQPQHF	TGTGCCAGCTCACCGAAGGACACTCAGCCCCAGCATTTT
.	TRBJ2-3	.	TRBV3-1	CASSQKTLVSAQYF	TGTGCCAGCAGCCAAAAGACACTAGTGTCGGCGCAGTATTTT
.	TRBJ2-7	TRBD1	TRBV5-6	CASRGRDRALYEQYF	TGTGCCAGCAGGGGCCGGGACAGGGCTCTCTACGAGCAGTACTTC
few	TRBJ2-3	.	TRBV21-1	CASSKEGTRLDEDTQYF	TGTGCCAGCAGCAAGGAGGGAACCAGACTAGATGAAGATACGCAGTATTTT
.	TRBJ2-6	.	TRBV7-9	CASSPGGANVLTF	TGTGCCAGCAGCCCCGGGGGGGCCAACGTCCTGACTTTC
few	TRBJ2-7	.	TRBV5-1	CASSLDNYQAQYF	TGCGCCAGCAGCTTGGACAATTATCAAGCGCAGTACTTC
.	TRBJ2-1	TRBD2	TRBV5-1	CASSLDWAGGEQFF	TGCGCCAGCAGCTTGGACTGGGCCGGGGGGGAGCAGTTCTTC
few	TRBJ1-1	.	TRBV7-8	CASSLILKNTEAFF	TGTGCCAGCAGCTTAATCCTAAAGAACACTGAAGCTTTCTTT
.	TRBJ1-6	.	TRBV5-1	CASSMEAGAGSPLHF	TGCGCCAGCAGCATGGAGGCAGGGGCCGGTTCACCCCTCCACTTT
few	TRBJ2-7	.	TRBV2	CASSESVSEQYF	TGTGCCAGCAGTGAATCCGTTTCGGAGCAGTACTTC